This T cell receptor beta chain was retrieved from a study of T cells in Graves' hyperthyroidism and ophthalmopathy. Over 9 ml of fresh peripheral blood supplied the PBMCs. General observations from the study: Researchers report that a 13 V-J model separated ophthalmopathy from stable hyperthyroidism.

Turning to this clonotype: No antigen is known for it.

The CDR3 consists of 17 residues. CDR1 and CDR2 (germline): MDHEN, SYDVKM. The V segment lost 5 bases and the J segment 0 bases; nucleotides outside the gene matches: 9. Amplification of TCR beta CDR3 regions was performed using RNA transcripts as template. During a first-round RT-PCR of the TCR CDR3, the HTBI primer set was used. TCRdb re-called the multiplex PCR reads with MiXCR, one entry per CDR3 protein. Counted here are some 300,000 distinct CDR3 sequences, roughly a fifth occurring once; the ten biggest clones make up roughly 39%. The TCR sequence derives from a man in his forties or fifties with Graves' ophthalmopathy. The chain couples TRBV28 to TRBJ2-7; TRBD1 agrees at 11 bases. The sample comprised blood. The CDR3 DNA reads as TGTGCCAGCAGTAACCCGGGACAGGGGGTGAGCTCCTACGAGCAGTACTTC. Residues: CASSNPGQGVSSYEQYF.